A single T cell receptor (beta chain) is shown here with its context. The data belong to a study of T cell responses to AZD1222 COVID-19 vaccine. The wider study: Samples with a second dose at about 4 or about 12 weeks were pooled together.

Trimming removed 2 bases from V and 6 bases from J, with 8 bases in between. This CDR3 spans 13 amino acids. In germline, CDR1 is SGHTA, CDR2 FQGTGA. Only in-frame clones appear in the TCRdb table, and some are missing; sequencing was by immunoSEQ multiplex PCR. The table has fewer than 200,000 clones, 80% to 90% seen once; the top ten hold roughly 6%. The sample in question was peripheral blood, obtained on day 0 of AZD1222 vaccination. This clonotype originated in an adult in good health. The chain employs TRBV7-3 and TRBJ1-5, with no clear D. Written as DNA, the CDR3 is TGTGCCAGCAGCTTAGAGGGCGGTCAGCCCCAGCATTTT. It encodes CASSLEGGQPQHF. Full variable domain (remainder filled in from reference TRBV7-3 and TRBJ1-5): GAGVSQTPSNKVTEKGKYVELRCDPISGHTALYWYRQSLGQGPEFLIYFQGTGAADDSGLPNDRFFAVRPEGSVSTLKIQRTERGDSAVYLCASSLEGGQPQHFGDGTRLSIL.